Listed below are T cell receptor beta chains from one sample, sequenced in a study of CD8 T cells in Susac syndrome. A single record per CDR3 protein comes from TCRdb applying MiXCR to the immunoSEQ multiplex PCR reads. The data contain 190,000 or so distinct CDR3 sequences, about 95% of them singletons. Sequencing input: CD4+ T cells from PBMCs. The receptors stem from a human donor with multiple sclerosis. Each CDR3 is given with its conserved first and last residue. D genes are given only for firm matches. Size values are once, few and many counts, or a class for expanded clones, and some rows have none.

TRBJ2-5 | NA | TRBV30 | NA | TGTGCCTGGAGTTCCCCACGGGGGACCCAGTACTTC | CAWSSPRGTQYF
TRBJ1-5 | NA | TRBV24-1 | TRBD1 | TGTGCCACCAGTGATGAACAGGGGAGACAGCCCCAGCATTTT | CATSDEQGRQPQHF
TRBJ2-1 | NA | TRBV3-1 | NA | TGTGCCAGCAGCCAAGGGCTGGGGTGGGGAAGCGAGCAGTTCTTC | CASSQGLGWGSEQFF
TRBJ2-5 | NA | TRBV20-1 | NA | TGCAGTGCTAGAGGCCGTGAGGGAGCCCAGTACTTC | CSARGREGAQYF
TRBJ1-1 | NA | TRBV1 | NA | TGCACCAGCAGCCCCGACAGGGGGCTAGGGGTGAACACTGAAGCTTTCTTT | CTSSPDRGLGVNTEAFF
TRBJ2-1 | NA | TRBV15 | NA | TGTGCCACCAGCAGAGCCTTGCAGGGGTCGGGCTACAATGAGCAGTTCTTC | CATSRALQGSGYNEQFF
TRBJ2-7 | NA | TRBV18 | TRBD2 | TGTGCCAGCTCACCAACTAGCGGGGGGCAAGAGCAGTACTTC | CASSPTSGGQEQYF
TRBJ2-3 | once | TRBV11-1 | NA | TGTGCCAGCAGCTTAGAGAGAAGCACAGATACGCAGTATTTT | CASSLERSTDTQYF
TRBJ1-1 | once | TRBV7-8 | NA | TGTGCCAGCAGCTCGTTTGCTGGGGAGAACACTGAAGCTTTCTTT | CASSSFAGENTEAFF
TRBJ1-2 | few | TRBV6-5 | TRBD1 | TGTGCCAGCAGCCTCCGGGACAGGGGAGGCTACACCTTC | CASSLRDRGGYTF
TRBJ2-1 | NA | TRBV5-1 | TRBD2 | TGCGCCAGCAGCCTTGGACTAGCGGGGGGTACGAGCTCCTACAATGAGCAGTTCTTC | CASSLGLAGGTSSYNEQFF
TRBJ2-3 | NA | TRBV29-1 | TRBD2 | TGCAGCGTTGCCAGCGGGACCAGCACAGATACGCAGTATTTT | CSVASGTSTDTQYF
TRBJ1-5 | NA | TRBV5-6 | NA | TGTGCCAGCAGCTTGGGGGACCCGGCTAGGAGCAATCAGCCCCAGCATTTT | CASSLGDPARSNQPQHF
TRBJ2-5 | NA | TRBV3-1 | NA | TGTGCCAGCAGCCAAGTCAGACAAGAGACCCAGTACTTC | CASSQVRQETQYF
TRBJ2-7 | NA | TRBV30 | NA | TGTGCCTGGAGTCTAAGGGGGCAGGGGGGCGAGCAGTACTTC | CAWSLRGQGGEQYF
TRBJ1-2 | NA | TRBV9 | TRBD1 | TGTGCCAGCCGCCGGGACAGAAAAGATGGCTACACCTTC | CASRRDRKDGYTF
TRBJ2-6 | NA | TRBV24-1 | NA | TGTGCCACCAGTGAGCGAGTCTCTGGGGCCAACGTCCTGACTTTC | CATSERVSGANVLTF
TRBJ2-1 | NA | TRBV11-2 | NA | TGTGCCAGCAGGTGGGGGAATGAGCAGTTCTTC | CASRWGNEQFF
TRBJ2-7 | NA | TRBV30 | TRBD1 | TGTGCCTGGAGTATTGGGACAGTCTACGAGCAGTACTTC | CAWSIGTVYEQYF
TRBJ2-7 | NA | TRBV18 | NA | TGTGCCAGCTCAAGCCAACTTAGCCGTAGCTCCTACGAGCAGTACTTC | CASSSQLSRSSYEQYF
TRBJ1-2 | few | TRBV20-1 | NA | TGCAGTGCTATAACCGGGAACTATGGCTACACCTTC | CSAITGNYGYTF
TRBJ2-1 | NA | TRBV24-1 | NA | TGTGCCACCAGTGGCCCGCTAGCTGGCGCCTACAATGAGCAGTTCTTC | CATSGPLAGAYNEQFF
TRBJ2-3 | few | TRBV5-1 | NA | TGCGCCAGCAGCTTGGGGGACTCCACAGATACGCAGTATTTT | CASSLGDSTDTQYF
TRBJ1-4 | NA | TRBV29-1 | NA | TGCAGCGCAGCAAGAGGAACTAATGAAAAACTGTTTTTT | CSAARGTNEKLFF
TRBJ1-1 | NA | TRBV30 | NA | TGTGCCTGGTTCCGAGGTATGGGGACTGAAGCTTTCTTT | CAWFRGMGTEAFF
TRBJ2-3 | NA | TRBV3-1 | NA | TGTGCCAGCAGCCAAGAGGGCCTACGGGATACGCAGTATTTT | CASSQEGLRDTQYF
TRBJ2-1 | NA | TRBV10-2 | TRBD1 | TGCGCCAGCTCCCCGGAACAGGGGAACAATGAGCAGTTCTTC | CASSPEQGNNEQFF
TRBJ2-3 | NA | TRBV10-1 | NA | TGCGCCAGCAGTGAGTCCTACGGGAGTGGTAATACGCAGTATTTT | CASSESYGSGNTQYF
TRBJ2-7 | NA | TRBV12-3/TRBV12-4 | NA | TGTGCCAGCAGTTTACGAGGCCACGAGCAGTACTTC | CASSLRGHEQYF
TRBJ2-7 | NA | TRBV7-9 | NA | TGTGCCAGCAGCATGGGGGACAAGAGCTCCTACGAGCAGTACTTC | CASSMGDKSSYEQYF
TRBJ2-1 | NA | TRBV7-9 | NA | TGTGCCAGCAGCTCTACAGGGCTTTTGGGTGAGCAGTTCTTC | CASSSTGLLGEQFF
TRBJ2-2 | NA | TRBV13 | NA | TGTGCCAGCAGCTTAGGAGGGAACACCGGGGAGCTGTTTTTT | CASSLGGNTGELFF